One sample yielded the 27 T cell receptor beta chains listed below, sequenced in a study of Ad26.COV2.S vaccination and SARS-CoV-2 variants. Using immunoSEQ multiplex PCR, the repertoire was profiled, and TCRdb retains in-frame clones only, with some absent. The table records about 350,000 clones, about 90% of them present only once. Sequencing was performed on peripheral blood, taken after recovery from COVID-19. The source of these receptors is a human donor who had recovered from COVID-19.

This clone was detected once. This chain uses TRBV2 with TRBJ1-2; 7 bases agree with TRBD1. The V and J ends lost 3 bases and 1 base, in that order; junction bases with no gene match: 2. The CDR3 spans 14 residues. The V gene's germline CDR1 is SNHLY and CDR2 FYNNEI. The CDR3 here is CASSEAGGNYGYTF. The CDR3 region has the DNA TGTGCCAGCAGTGAGGCAGGGGGTAACTATGGCTACACCTTC.

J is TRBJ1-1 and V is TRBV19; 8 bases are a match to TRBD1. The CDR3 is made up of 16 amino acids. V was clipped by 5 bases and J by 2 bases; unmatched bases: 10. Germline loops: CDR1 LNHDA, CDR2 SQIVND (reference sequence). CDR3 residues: CASSVPTGGGNTEAFF. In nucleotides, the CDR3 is TGTGCCAGTAGTGTGCCAACAGGGGGAGGTAACACTGAAGCTTTCTTT.

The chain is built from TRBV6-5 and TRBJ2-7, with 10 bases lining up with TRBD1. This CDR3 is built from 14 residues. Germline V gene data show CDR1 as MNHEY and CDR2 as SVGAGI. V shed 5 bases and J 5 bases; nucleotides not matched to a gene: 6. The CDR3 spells CASSPGTGVHEQYF. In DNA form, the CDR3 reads TGTGCCAGCAGTCCCGGGACAGGGGTCCACGAGCAGTACTTC.

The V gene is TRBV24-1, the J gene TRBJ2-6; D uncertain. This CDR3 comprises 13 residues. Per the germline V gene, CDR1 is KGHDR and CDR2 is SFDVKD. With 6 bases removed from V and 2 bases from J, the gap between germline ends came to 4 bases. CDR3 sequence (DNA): TGTGCCACCAGTCCGGCTGGGGCCAACGTCCTGACTTTC. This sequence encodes CATSPAGANVLTF.

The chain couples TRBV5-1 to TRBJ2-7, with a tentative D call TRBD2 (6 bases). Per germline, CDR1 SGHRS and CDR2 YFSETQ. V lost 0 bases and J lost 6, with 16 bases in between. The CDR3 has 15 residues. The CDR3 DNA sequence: TGCGCCAGCAGCTTGGGTGGGGGGTCGGTAGTCGAGCAGTACTTC. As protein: CASSLGGGSVVEQYF. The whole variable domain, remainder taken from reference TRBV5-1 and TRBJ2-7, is KAGVTQTPRYLIKTRGQQVTLSCSPISGHRSVSWYQQTPGQGLQFLFEYFSETQRNKGNFPGRFSGRQFSNSRSEMNVSTLELGDSALYLCASSLGGGSVVEQYFGPGTRLTVT.

The DNA of the CDR3 is TGCGCCAGCAACGCGGGGCGCCGGGGGACCTCTAACTATGGCTACACCTTC. It codes for CASNAGRRGTSNYGYTF. The chain employs TRBV4-1 and TRBJ1-2, with D perhaps matching TRBD1 (5 bases). The CDR3 covers 17 residues. CDR1 and CDR2 (germline): MGHRA, YSYEKL. V lost 7 bases and J lost 0, with 21 bases in between.

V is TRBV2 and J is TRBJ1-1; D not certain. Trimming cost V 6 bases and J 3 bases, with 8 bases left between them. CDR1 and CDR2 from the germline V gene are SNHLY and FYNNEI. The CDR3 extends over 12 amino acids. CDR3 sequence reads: CASSEQYTEAFF. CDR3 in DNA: TGTGCCAGCAGCGAACAGTACACTGAAGCTTTCTTT.

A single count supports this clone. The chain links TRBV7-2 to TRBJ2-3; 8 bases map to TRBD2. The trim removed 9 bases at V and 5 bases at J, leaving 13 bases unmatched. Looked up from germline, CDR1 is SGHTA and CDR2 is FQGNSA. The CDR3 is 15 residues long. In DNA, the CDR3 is TGTGCCAGTTCTTTGGCGGGCGGGGGGAGAGATACGCAGTATTTT. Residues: CASSLAGGGRDTQYF. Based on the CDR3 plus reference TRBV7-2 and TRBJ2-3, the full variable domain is GAGVSQSPSNKVTEKGKDVELRCDPISGHTALYWYRQSLGQGLEFLIYFQGNSAPDKSGLPSDRFSAERTGGSVSTLTIQRTQQEDSAVYLCASSLAGGGRDTQYFGPGTRLTVL.

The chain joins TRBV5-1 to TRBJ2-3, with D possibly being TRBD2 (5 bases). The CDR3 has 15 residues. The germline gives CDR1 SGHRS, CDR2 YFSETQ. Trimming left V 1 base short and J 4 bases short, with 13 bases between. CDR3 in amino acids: CASSLSRGWADTQYF. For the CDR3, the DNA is TGCGCCAGCAGCTTGAGTAGAGGGTGGGCAGATACGCAGTATTTT.

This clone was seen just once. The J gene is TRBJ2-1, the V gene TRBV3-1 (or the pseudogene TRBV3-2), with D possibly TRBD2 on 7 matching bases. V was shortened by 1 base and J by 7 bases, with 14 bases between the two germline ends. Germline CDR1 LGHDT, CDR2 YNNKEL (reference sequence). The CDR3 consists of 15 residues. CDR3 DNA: TGTGCCAGCAGCCAAGTTGGGGGGGCGTTAAATGAGCAGTTCTTC. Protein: CASSQVGGALNEQFF.

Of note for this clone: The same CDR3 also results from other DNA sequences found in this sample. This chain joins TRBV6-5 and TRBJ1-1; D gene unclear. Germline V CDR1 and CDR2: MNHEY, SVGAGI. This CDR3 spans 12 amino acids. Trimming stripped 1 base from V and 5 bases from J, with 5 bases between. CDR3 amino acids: CASSYLGTEAFF. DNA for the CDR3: TGTGCCAGCAGTTACTTAGGAACTGAAGCTTTCTTT.

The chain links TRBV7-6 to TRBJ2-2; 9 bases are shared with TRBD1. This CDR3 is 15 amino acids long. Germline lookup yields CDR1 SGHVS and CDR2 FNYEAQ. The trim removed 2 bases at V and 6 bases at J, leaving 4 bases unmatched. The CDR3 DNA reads TGTGCCAGCAGCTTAAACAGGGGGCAGTCCGGGGAGCTGTTTTTT. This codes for CASSLNRGQSGELFF.

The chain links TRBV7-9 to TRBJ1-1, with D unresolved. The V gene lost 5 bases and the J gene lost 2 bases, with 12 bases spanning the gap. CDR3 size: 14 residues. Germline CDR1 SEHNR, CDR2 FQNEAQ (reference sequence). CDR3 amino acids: CASSGPTENTEAFF. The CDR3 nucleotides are TGTGCCAGCAGCGGACCGACGGAAAACACTGAAGCTTTCTTT.

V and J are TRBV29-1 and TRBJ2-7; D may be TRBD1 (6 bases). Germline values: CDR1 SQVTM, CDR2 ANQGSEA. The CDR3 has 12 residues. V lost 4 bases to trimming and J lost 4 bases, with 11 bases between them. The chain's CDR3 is CSVGGTPYEQYF. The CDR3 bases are TGCAGCGTTGGAGGGACACCATACGAGCAGTACTTC.

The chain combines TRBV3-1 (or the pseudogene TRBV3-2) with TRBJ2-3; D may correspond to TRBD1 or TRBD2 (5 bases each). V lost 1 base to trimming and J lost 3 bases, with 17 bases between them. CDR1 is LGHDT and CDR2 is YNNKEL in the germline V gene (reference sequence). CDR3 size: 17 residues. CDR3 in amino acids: CASSQVVGTVVTDTQYF. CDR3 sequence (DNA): TGTGCCAGCAGCCAAGTGGTAGGGACCGTCGTGACAGATACGCAGTATTTT.

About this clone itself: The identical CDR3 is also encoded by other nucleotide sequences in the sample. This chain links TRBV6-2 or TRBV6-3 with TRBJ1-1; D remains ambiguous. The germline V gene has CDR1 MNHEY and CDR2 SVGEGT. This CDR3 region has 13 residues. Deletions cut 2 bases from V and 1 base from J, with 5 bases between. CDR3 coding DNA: TGTGCCAGCAGTTACGGCCAGAACACTGAAGCTTTCTTT. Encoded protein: CASSYGQNTEAFF.

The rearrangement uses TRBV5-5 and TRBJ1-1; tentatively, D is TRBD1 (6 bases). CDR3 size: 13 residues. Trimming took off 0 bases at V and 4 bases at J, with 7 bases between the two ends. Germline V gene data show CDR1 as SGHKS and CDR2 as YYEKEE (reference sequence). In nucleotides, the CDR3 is TGTGCCAGCAGCTTGGGAGGGGGCACTGAAGCTTTCTTT. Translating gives CASSLGGGTEAFF.

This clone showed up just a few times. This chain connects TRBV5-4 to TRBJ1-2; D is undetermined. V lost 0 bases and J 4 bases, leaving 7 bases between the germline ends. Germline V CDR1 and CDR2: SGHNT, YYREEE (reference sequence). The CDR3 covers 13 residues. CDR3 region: CASSLGGIYGYTF. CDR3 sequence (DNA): TGTGCCAGCAGCTTGGGCGGGATCTATGGCTACACCTTC.

Here the CDR3 reads CASSLGTVIAKNIQYF. CDR3 bases: TGTGCCAGCAGCTTGGGGACAGTTATAGCCAAAAACATTCAGTACTTC. The chain couples TRBV5-5 to TRBJ2-4, with D possibly matching TRBD1 (6 bases). The CDR3 runs to 16 residues. Trimming took off 0 bases at V and 0 bases at J, with 10 bases between the two ends. In germline, CDR1 is SGHKS, CDR2 YYEKEE (reference sequence).

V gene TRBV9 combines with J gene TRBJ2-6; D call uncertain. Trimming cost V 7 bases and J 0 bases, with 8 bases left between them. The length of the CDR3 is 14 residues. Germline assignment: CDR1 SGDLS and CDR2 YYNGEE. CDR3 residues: CASDPGSGANVLTF. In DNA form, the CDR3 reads TGTGCCAGCGACCCGGGCTCTGGGGCCAACGTCCTGACTTTC.

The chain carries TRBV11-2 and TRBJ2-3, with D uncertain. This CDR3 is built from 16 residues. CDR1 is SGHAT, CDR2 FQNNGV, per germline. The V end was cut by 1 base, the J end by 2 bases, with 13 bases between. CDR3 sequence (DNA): TGTGCCAGCAGCTTAGGGGAAGGGCGAAACACAGATACGCAGTATTTT. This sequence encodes CASSLGEGRNTDTQYF.

CDR3 sequence (DNA): TGTGCCAGCAGTTATGCCGGGGGCGGTGGCAATCAGCCCCAGCATTTT. Translating gives CASSYAGGGGNQPQHF. J is TRBJ1-5 and V is TRBV6-5; possibly TRBD1 for D (6 bases). Germline V CDR1 and CDR2: MNHEY, SVGAGI. The CDR3 consists of 16 residues. V was clipped by 3 bases and J by 2 bases, with 14 bases between them.

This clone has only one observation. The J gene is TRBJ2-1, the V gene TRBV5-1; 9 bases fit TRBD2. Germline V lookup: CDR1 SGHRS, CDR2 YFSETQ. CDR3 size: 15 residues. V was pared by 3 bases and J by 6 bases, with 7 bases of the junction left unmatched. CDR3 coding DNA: TGCGCCAGCAGCTGGAGCGGGGGGACCGTCAATGAGCAGTTCTTC. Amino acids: CASSWSGGTVNEQFF.

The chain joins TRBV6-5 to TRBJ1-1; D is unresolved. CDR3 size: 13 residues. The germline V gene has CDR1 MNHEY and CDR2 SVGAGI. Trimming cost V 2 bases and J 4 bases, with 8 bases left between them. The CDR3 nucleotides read TGTGCCAGCAGTTACAACAGTCGCACTGAAGCTTTCTTT. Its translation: CASSYNSRTEAFF.

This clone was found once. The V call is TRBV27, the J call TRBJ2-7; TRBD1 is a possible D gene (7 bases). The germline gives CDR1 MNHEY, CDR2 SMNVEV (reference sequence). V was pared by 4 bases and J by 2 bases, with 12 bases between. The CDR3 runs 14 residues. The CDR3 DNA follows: TGTGCCAGCAGTTCCAGGGGGGACCCCTACGAGCAGTACTTC. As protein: CASSSRGDPYEQYF.

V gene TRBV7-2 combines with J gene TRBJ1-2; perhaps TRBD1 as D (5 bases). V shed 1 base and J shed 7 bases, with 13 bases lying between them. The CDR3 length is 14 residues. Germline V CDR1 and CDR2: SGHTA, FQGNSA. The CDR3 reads CASSLVGGVSGYTF. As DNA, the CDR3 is TGTGCCAGCAGCTTAGTTGGGGGGGTTAGTGGCTACACCTTC.

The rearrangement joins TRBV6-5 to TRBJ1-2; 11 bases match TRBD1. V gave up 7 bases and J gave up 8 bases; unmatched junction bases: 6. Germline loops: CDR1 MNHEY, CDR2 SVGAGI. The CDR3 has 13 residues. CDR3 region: CASNTGTGGGYTF. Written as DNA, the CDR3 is TGTGCCAGCAATACCGGGACAGGGGGGGGCTACACCTTC.